Sequencing of this TCR beta chain was carried out in a study of monozygotic twins with inflammatory bowel disease. TCRdb reanalyzed the 5' RACE reads and collapses them to one entry per CDR3 protein, without DNA. The listing records 190,000 or so distinct CDR3 sequences. The sample taken for sequencing was blood. The receptor comes from a human donor with ulcerative colitis or Crohn's disease, or a healthy co-twin of an affected twin (not recorded which).

The CDR3 is CASGTSGNTIYF. The V call is TRBV6-5, the J call TRBJ1-3. Per germline, CDR1 MNHEY and CDR2 SVGAGI. CDR3 length equals 12 residues.